This is a list of T cell receptor beta chains from one sample in a study of cytomegalovirus exposure and HLA in healthy donors. The method was immunoSEQ multiplex PCR; TCRdb's version includes in-frame clones alone and lacks a portion of them. Across over 65,000 clones, the top ten clones capture about 5% of the sample. The specimen sequenced was PBMCs. The receptor source for this set is a man younger than 45 in good health and CMV-seronegative. Each CDR3 is given with its conserved first and last residue. Fields, in order: V gene, J gene, CDR3 protein.

TRBV15	TRBJ1-2	CATSREQSPGGYTF
TRBV4-2	TRBJ2-5	CASSPGLAGGTWQYF
TRBV5-1	TRBJ1-3	CASSLRGSQGSGNTIYF
TRBV7-6	TRBJ2-1	CASSTRTGGRQFF
TRBV5-1	TRBJ2-3	CASSSPPGTSGRSADTQYF
TRBV29-1	TRBJ1-1	CSVERRQGGTEAFF
TRBV6-5	TRBJ1-1	CATAQGNTEAFF
TRBV7-9	TRBJ1-6	CASSIRDRGSPLHF
TRBV6-1	TRBJ1-1	CASSAGTGGWAEAFF
TRBV11-3	TRBJ2-7	CASSFGLGGQYF
TRBV6-5	TRBJ1-5	CASTTGEGHQPQHF
TRBV2	TRBJ2-7	CASRAESYEQYF
TRBV25-1	TRBJ1-2	CASSDWTGSNYGYTF
TRBV11-1	TRBJ1-1	CASSLEAGMNTEAFF
TRBV4-2	TRBJ2-7	CASSQDGGGAYEQYF
TRBV5-1	TRBJ2-2	CASSLADRGRELFF
TRBV7-2	TRBJ1-4	CASSLRDRGPGGKLFF
TRBV5-6	TRBJ2-7	CASSLVGRSYEQYF
TRBV15	TRBJ2-5	CATSRAPGGRETQYF
TRBV5-4	TRBJ2-5	CASSQDRRETQYF
TRBV5-4	TRBJ2-1	CASSYTRTGNEQFF
TRBV29-1	TRBJ2-7	CSVEDLSSGSYEQYF
TRBV4-3	TRBJ2-7	CASSQDTGLLYEQYF
TRBV6-6	TRBJ2-1	CASSYANDREDEQFF